These 7 T cell receptor beta chains were sequenced from one sample in a study of T cell clones after liver transplantation. Only in-frame clones appear in the TCRdb table, and some are missing; sequencing was by immunoSEQ multiplex PCR. The data contain about 70,000 clones, 80% of them singletons. This material consisted of CD4+ T cells from blood, taken 12 months after liver transplant. The origin of the receptors is a human patient who received a liver transplant. These T cells may partly come from the graft donor.

This clone was recorded once. The chain has TRBV10-3 and TRBJ2-7; 8 nucleotides agree with TRBD2. The CDR3 consists of 14 residues. In germline, CDR1 is ENHRY, CDR2 SYGVKD. With 9 bases clipped from V and 1 base from J, the junction kept 8 bases outside the gene matches. The CDR3: CAISKGGRSYEQYF. The CDR3 DNA reads TGTGCCATTAGCAAGGGCGGGAGGTCCTACGAGCAGTACTTC.

The J gene is TRBJ2-3, the V gene TRBV5-1; 9 bases map to TRBD2. CDR1 is SGHRS and CDR2 is YFSETQ in the germline V gene. The CDR3 sequence is 16 residues long. Trimming took 7 bases from V and 3 from J; bases not matched to a gene: 12. This chain's CDR3 is CASATSIAGETDTQYF. The CDR3 bases are TGCGCCAGCGCGACTTCCATAGCGGGAGAGACAGATACGCAGTATTTT.

This chain uses TRBV11-2 with TRBJ2-1; 9 bases line up with TRBD1. The CDR3 runs 15 residues. Germline loops: CDR1 SGHAT, CDR2 FQNNGV. Unmatched junction bases numbered 6, after V lost 2 bases and J lost 7 bases. The DNA of the CDR3 is TGTGCCAGCAGCTTATGGGGGACAGGGAAGAATGAGCAGTTCTTC. Protein sequence: CASSLWGTGKNEQFF. The full variable domain, completed using reference TRBV11-2 and TRBJ2-1, is EAGVAQSPRYKIIEKRQSVAFWCNPISGHATLYWYQQILGQGPKLLIQFQNNGVVDDSQLPKDRFSAERLKGVDSTLKIQPAKLEDSAVYLCASSLWGTGKNEQFFGPGTRLTVL.

This chain links TRBV7-8 with TRBJ1-5, with D perhaps TRBD1 (5 bases). The V gene lost 4 bases and the J gene lost 0 bases, with 16 bases spanning the gap. CDR1 is SGHVS and CDR2 is FQNEAQ in the germline V gene. The CDR3 is 17 residues long. The CDR3 sequence is CASSSLGRDHSNQPQHF. CDR3 bases: TGTGCCAGCAGCTCCCTAGGCAGGGATCATAGCAATCAGCCCCAGCATTTT. The full variable domain, completed using reference TRBV7-8 and TRBJ1-5, is GAGVSQSPRYKVAKRGQDVALRCDPISGHVSLFWYQQALGQGPEFLTYFQNEAQLDKSGLPSDRFFAERPEGSVSTLKIQRTQQEDSAVYLCASSSLGRDHSNQPQHFGDGTRLSIL.

The chain is built from TRBV6-6 and TRBJ2-7; D is possibly TRBD1 or TRBD2 (6 bases each). The germline gives CDR1 MNHNY, CDR2 SVGAGI (reference sequence). V lost 8 bases to trimming and J lost 0 bases, with 14 bases between them. The CDR3 covers 14 residues. The CDR3 DNA reads as TGTGCCAGCGGGTGGGGGGACAACTCCTACGAGCAGTACTTC. The encoded protein is CASGWGDNSYEQYF.

The chain employs TRBV4-1 and TRBJ1-1; the match to TRBD1 covers 8 bases. The germline V gene has CDR1 MGHRA and CDR2 YSYEKL. V was clipped by 2 bases and J by 11 bases; unmatched bases: 10. The CDR3 is 14 residues long. CDR3 bases: TGCGCCAGCAGCCAACCGACAGGGGTTGGGATTGCTTTCTTT. This translates into CASSQPTGVGIAFF.

The chain carries TRBV2 and TRBJ1-5; D gene unclear. V gave up 7 bases and J gave up 4 bases, with 11 bases separating them. The CDR3 totals 13 residues. Germline V lookup: CDR1 SNHLY, CDR2 FYNNEI. The CDR3 region is CASKGDQNQPQHF. The DNA of the CDR3 is TGTGCCAGCAAGGGAGATCAAAATCAGCCCCAGCATTTT.